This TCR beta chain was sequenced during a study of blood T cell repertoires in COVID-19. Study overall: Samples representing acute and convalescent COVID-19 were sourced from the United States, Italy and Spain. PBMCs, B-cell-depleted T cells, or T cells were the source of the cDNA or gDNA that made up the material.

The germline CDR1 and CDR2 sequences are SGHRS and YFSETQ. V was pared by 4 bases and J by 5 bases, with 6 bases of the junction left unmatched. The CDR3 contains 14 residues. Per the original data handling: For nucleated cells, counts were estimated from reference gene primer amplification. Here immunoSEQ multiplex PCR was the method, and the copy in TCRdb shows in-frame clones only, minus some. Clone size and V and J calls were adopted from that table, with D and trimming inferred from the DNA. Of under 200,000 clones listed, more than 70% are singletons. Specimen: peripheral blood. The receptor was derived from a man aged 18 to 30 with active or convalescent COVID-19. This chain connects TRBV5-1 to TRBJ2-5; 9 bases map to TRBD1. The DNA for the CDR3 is TGCGCCAGCAGCCGGGGACAGGGCGGGGAGACCCAGTACTTC. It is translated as CASSRGQGGETQYF. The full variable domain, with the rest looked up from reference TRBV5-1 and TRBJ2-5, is KAGVTQTPRYLIKTRGQQVTLSCSPISGHRSVSWYQQTPGQGLQFLFEYFSETQRNKGNFPGRFSGRQFSNSRSEMNVSTLELGDSALYLCASSRGQGGETQYFGPGTRLLVL.